This entry lists 11 T cell receptor beta chains sequenced from one sample in a study of Graves' ophthalmopathy and Graves' hyperthyroidism. The authors amplified TCR beta CDR3 regions, and they did so from RNA transcripts for repertoire sequencing. HTBI primers were employed in first-round RT-PCR, then a second-round multiplex PCR followed. Via MiXCR, TCRdb re-called the multiplex PCR reads, giving one row per CDR3 protein. Of hundreds of thousands of distinct CDR3 sequences in the sample, 40% were seen once. Sequenced input: peripheral blood. Source of these receptors: an adult man with Graves' ophthalmopathy.

The rearrangement joins TRBV6-1 to TRBJ1-6, with D possibly being TRBD1 (5 bases). This CDR3 is built from 15 residues. The ends were cut back, 6 bases at V and 11 bases at J, with 20 bases in the middle. Germline V lookup: CDR1 MNHNS, CDR2 SASEGT. Here the CDR3 DNA reads TGTGCCAGCAGCCCCGGGGCAGGGCGGAATCCACCCCTCCACTTT. It specifies CASSPGAGRNPPLHF.

V usage is TRBV2 and J usage is TRBJ1-6, with D possibly TRBD1 on 5 matching bases. Trimming took off 10 bases at V and 5 bases at J, with 18 bases between the two ends. Germline V gene lookup returns CDR1 SNHLY and CDR2 FYNNEI. The CDR3 is 15 amino acids. CDR3 sequence (DNA): TGTGCCACCAGCCAAGACTCAGGGAATAATTCACCCCTCCACTTT. It yields the protein CATSQDSGNNSPLHF.

V and J are TRBV29-1 and TRBJ1-1; a possible D gene is TRBD1 (5 bases). The CDR3 runs to 13 residues. Germline lookup yields CDR1 SQVTM and CDR2 ANQGSEA. Trimming stripped 6 bases from V and 0 bases from J, with 11 bases between. In DNA form, the CDR3 reads TGCAGCGTGGTGGGGCAGATGAACACTGAAGCTTTCTTT. It codes for CSVVGQMNTEAFF.

The rearrangement links TRBV7-6 to TRBJ1-2, with D perhaps TRBD1 (6 bases). CDR3 length equals 13 residues. Per germline, CDR1 SGHVS and CDR2 FNYEAQ. V was pared by 7 bases and J by 7 bases, with 16 bases between. CDR3 protein: CASISGGARGYTF. In DNA form, the CDR3 reads TGTGCCAGCATCTCTGGGGGCGCGCGTGGCTACACCTTC.

This clonotype was detected ten times or more. This chain connects TRBV25-1 to TRBJ2-7; unclear D gene. The CDR3 totals 12 residues. CDR1 and CDR2 (germline): MGHDK, SYGVNS. V was clipped by 3 bases and J by 2 bases, with 5 bases between them. In nucleotides, the CDR3 is TGTGCCAGCAGTGACTCACCCTACGAGCAGTACTTC. Amino acid sequence: CASSDSPYEQYF.

This clonotype was counted at least ten times. The chain recombines TRBV7-9 with TRBJ1-1, with D perhaps matching TRBD1 (6 bases). V was clipped by 5 bases and J by 0 bases, with 19 bases between them. CDR1 is SEHNR and CDR2 is FQNEAQ in the germline V gene (reference sequence). The CDR3 consists of 17 residues. The CDR3 region has the DNA TGTGCCAGCAGCCTAGGAACAGGGTCTACAATGAACACTGAAGCTTTCTTT. Its translation: CASSLGTGSTMNTEAFF.

This clonotype appeared many times. The rearrangement links TRBV7-9 to TRBJ1-4, with D perhaps matching TRBD1 (6 bases). Germline loops: CDR1 SEHNR, CDR2 FQNEAQ (reference sequence). The CDR3 has 15 residues. The germline V and J ends were trimmed by 3 bases and 2 bases, with 10 bases remaining between them. Here the CDR3 DNA reads TGTGCCAGCAGCTTTGAGGGGGGGACTAATGAAAAACTGTTTTTT. Translating gives CASSFEGGTNEKLFF.

The chain recombines TRBV11-2 with TRBJ1-1; D ambiguous. The CDR3 consists of 14 residues. Germline-derived CDR1 and CDR2 are SGHAT and FQNNGV. V lost 6 bases and J lost 0, with 11 bases in between. The CDR3 DNA reads as TGTGCCAGCAGTCGGACGGTGTTGAACACTGAAGCTTTCTTT. This encodes CASSRTVLNTEAFF.

This clonotype was seen at least ten times. The rearrangement joins TRBV7-9 to TRBJ1-6; weak D call: TRBD1 (6 bases). Trimming stripped 1 base from V and 7 bases from J, with 11 bases between. The CDR3 length is 15 residues. The germline CDR1 and CDR2 sequences are SEHNR and FQNEAQ (reference sequence). The DNA for the CDR3 is TGTGCCAGCAGCTTAGAGGGGGGGGCGAATTCACCCCTCCACTTT. Translated: CASSLEGGANSPLHF.

This clonotype was counted many times. DNA of the CDR3: TGTGCCAGCAGCTTAGGCCCAGGCAATCAGCCCCAGCATTTT. Translating gives CASSLGPGNQPQHF. The chain is built from TRBV11-2 and TRBJ1-5; D ambiguous. V gave up 1 base and J gave up 2 bases, with 6 bases separating them. Germline CDR1 is SGHAT and CDR2 is FQNNGV. CDR3 length: 14 residues.

V and J are TRBV15 and TRBJ2-7, with D maybe TRBD1 (6 bases). CDR1 is LNHNV, CDR2 YYDKDF, per germline (reference sequence). This CDR3 is 15 amino acids long. The V end was cut by 3 bases, the J end by 6 bases, with 18 bases between. The DNA for the CDR3 is TGTGCCACCAGCAGTGTAGGGGGAACAGGTGGCGAGCAGTACTTC. Its translation: CATSSVGGTGGEQYF.